This TCR beta chain was recorded in a study of control samples from healthy donors and cancer patients (dated by TCRdb to 2019 to 2021). After removal of 0 bases from V and 4 bases from J, the junction retains 8 bases not matched to a gene. Taken from cysteine to phenylalanine, the CDR3 has 16 residues. Only the CDR3 DNA stays, 48 bases, in frame from base 1. The germline V gene gives CDR1 as MNHEY and CDR2 as SVGAGI. Comment on this clone: The specificity of this receptor is unknown. No base-level quality is on record; no much larger clone is a single base apart.

Library generation was performed with the immunoSEQ multiplex PCR assay. In TCRdb, the immuneACCESS table is reduced to in-frame sequences with V and J assigned. These tables do not hold every clone; where another copy was compared, an unresolved V gene accounts for under half, and the others remain unexplained. In all, the sample holds roughly 80,000 clones, and roughly 89% of those were seen once. The leading ten clones occupy less than 7% of the sample. Sequenced: blood. The source of this sequence is a man aged 50-59 years in good health. The chain is assembled from TRBV6-5 and TRBJ2-5; TRBD2 lines up with 7 middle nucleotides. CDR3 reads: CASSYSGTGGRETQYF. The nucleotides are TGTGCCAGCAGTTACTCCGGTACGGGGGGTCGAGAGACCCAGTACTTC.